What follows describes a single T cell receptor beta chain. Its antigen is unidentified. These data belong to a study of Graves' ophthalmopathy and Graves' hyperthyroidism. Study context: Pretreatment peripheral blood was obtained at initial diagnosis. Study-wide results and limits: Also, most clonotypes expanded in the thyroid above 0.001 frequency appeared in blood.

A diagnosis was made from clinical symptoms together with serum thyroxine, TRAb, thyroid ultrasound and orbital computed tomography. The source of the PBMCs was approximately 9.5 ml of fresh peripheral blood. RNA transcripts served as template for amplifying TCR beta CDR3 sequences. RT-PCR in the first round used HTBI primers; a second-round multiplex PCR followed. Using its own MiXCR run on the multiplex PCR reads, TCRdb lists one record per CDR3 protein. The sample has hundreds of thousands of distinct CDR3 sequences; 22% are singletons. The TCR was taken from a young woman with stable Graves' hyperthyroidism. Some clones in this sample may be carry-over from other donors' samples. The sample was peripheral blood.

This chain's CDR3 is CASSLFFLSGNTGELFF. In DNA, the CDR3 is TGCGCCAGCAGCTTGTTCTTTCTCTCGGGAAACACCGGGGAGCTGTTTTTT. The chain has TRBV5-1 and TRBJ2-2, with D tentatively TRBD2 (5 bases). CDR1 and CDR2 (germline): SGHRS, YFSETQ. The length of the CDR3 is 17 residues. The V end was cut by 1 base, the J end by 2 bases, with 15 bases between.